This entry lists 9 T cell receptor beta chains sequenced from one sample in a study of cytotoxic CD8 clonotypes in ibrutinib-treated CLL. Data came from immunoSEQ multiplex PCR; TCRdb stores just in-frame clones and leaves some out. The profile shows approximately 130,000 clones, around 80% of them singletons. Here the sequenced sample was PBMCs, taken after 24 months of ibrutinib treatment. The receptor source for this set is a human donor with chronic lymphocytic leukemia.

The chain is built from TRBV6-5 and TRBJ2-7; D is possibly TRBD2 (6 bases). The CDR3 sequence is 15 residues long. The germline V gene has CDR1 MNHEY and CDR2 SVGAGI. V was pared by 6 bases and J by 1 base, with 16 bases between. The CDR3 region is CASRMTGGKSYEQYF. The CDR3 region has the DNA TGTGCCAGCAGAATGACCGGAGGGAAATCCTACGAGCAGTACTTC.

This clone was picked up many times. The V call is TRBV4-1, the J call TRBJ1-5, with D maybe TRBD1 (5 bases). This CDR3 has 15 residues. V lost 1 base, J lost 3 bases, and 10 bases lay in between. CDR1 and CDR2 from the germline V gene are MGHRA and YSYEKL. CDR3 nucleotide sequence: TGCGCCAGCAGCCAAGTTGCCAGGGACAATCAGCCCCAGCATTTT. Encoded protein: CASSQVARDNQPQHF.

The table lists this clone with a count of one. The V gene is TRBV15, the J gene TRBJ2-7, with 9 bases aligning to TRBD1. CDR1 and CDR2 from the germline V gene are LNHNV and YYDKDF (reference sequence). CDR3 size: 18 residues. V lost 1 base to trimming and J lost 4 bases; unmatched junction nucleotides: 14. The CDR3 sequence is CATSRGSGMPGQGYEQYF. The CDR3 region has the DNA TGTGCCACCAGCAGAGGGTCCGGGATGCCGGGACAGGGTTACGAGCAGTACTTC.

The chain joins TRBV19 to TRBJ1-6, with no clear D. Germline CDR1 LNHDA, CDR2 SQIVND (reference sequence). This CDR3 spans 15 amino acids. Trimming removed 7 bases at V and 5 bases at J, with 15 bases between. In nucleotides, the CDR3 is TGTGCCAGTACCAATAGGCGGGTCCATAATTCACCCCTCCACTTT. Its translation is CASTNRRVHNSPLHF. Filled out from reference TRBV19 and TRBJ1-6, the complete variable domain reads DGGITQSPKYLFRKEGQNVTLSCEQNLNHDAMYWYRQDPGQGLRLIYYSQIVNDFQKGDIAEGYSVSREKKESFPLTVTSAQKNPTAFYLCASTNRRVHNSPLHFGNGTRLTVT.

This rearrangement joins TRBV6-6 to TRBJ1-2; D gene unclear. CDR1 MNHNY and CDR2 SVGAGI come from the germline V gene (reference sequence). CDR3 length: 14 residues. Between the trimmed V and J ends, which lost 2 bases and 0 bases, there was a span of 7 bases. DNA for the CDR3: TGTGCCAGCAGTTACCCCCCCCCTAACTATGGCTACACCTTC. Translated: CASSYPPPNYGYTF.

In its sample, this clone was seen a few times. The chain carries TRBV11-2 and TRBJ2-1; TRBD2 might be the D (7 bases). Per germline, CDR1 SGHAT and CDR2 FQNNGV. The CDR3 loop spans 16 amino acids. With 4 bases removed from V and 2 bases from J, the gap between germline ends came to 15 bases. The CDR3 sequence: CASSSDWGGAYNEQFF. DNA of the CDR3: TGTGCCAGCAGCTCTGATTGGGGGGGCGCCTACAATGAGCAGTTCTTC.

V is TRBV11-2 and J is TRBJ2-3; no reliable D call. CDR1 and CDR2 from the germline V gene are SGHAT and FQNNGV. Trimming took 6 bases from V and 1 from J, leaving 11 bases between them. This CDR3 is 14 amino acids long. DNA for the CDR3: TGTGCCAGCAGACTAATCAGCGGCACAGATACGCAGTATTTT. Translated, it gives CASRLISGTDTQYF.

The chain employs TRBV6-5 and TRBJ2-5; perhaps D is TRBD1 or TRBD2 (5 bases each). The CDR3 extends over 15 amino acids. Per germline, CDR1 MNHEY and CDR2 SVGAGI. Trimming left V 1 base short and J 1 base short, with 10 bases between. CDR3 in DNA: TGTGCCAGCAGTTACTTTGGTGGGGGCCAAGAGACCCAGTACTTC. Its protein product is CASSYFGGGQETQYF.

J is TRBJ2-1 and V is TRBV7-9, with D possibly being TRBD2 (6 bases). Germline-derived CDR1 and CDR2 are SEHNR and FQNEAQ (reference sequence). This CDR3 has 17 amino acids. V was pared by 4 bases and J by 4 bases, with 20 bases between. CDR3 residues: CASSYQRPGLPYNEQFF. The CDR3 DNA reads TGTGCCAGCAGCTACCAACGTCCGGGACTCCCTTACAATGAGCAGTTCTTC.